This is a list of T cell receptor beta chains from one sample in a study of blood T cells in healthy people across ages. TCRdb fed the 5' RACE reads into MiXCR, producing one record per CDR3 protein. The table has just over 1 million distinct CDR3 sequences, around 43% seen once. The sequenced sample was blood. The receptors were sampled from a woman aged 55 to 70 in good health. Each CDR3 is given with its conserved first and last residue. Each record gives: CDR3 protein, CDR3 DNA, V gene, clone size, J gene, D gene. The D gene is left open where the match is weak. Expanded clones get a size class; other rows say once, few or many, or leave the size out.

cdr3_aa: CASSYLLNTGELFF
cdr3_nt: TGTGCCAGCAGTTACCTGCTGAACACCGGGGAGCTGTTTTTT
v_call: TRBV6-5
clone_size: few
j_call: TRBJ2-2
d_call: NA

cdr3_aa: CASQGVLLADTQYF
cdr3_nt: TGCGCCAGTCAGGGGGTCCTGCTCGCAGATACGCAGTATTTT
v_call: TRBV10-2
clone_size: few
j_call: TRBJ2-3
d_call: TRBD1

cdr3_aa: CASSQDRAAYEQYF
cdr3_nt: TGTGCCAGCAGCCAAGATCGGGCGGCCTACGAGCAGTACTTC
v_call: TRBV3-1
clone_size: NA
j_call: TRBJ2-7
d_call: NA

cdr3_aa: CASSGGDSLYNEQFF
cdr3_nt: TGTGCCAGCAGCGGGGGGGACAGCCTCTACAATGAGCAGTTCTTC
v_call: TRBV9
clone_size: few
j_call: TRBJ2-1
d_call: NA

cdr3_aa: CASSFGLDQETQYF
cdr3_nt: TGCGCCAGCAGCTTTGGACTAGACCAAGAGACCCAGTACTTC
v_call: TRBV5-1
clone_size: few
j_call: TRBJ2-5
d_call: TRBD2

cdr3_aa: CASSEVRGDAFF
cdr3_nt: TGTGCCAGCAGTGAGGTTAGGGGTGATGCGTTCTTC
v_call: TRBV2
clone_size: NA
j_call: TRBJ2-1
d_call: NA

cdr3_aa: CASSPISGSPTDTQYF
cdr3_nt: TGTGCCAGCAGTCCGATTAGCGGGAGTCCCACAGATACGCAGTATTTT
v_call: TRBV12-3/TRBV12-4
clone_size: NA
j_call: TRBJ2-3
d_call: TRBD2

cdr3_aa: CASSQDPGAAEQYF
cdr3_nt: TGTGCCAGCAGCCAAGACCCGGGGGCCGCAGAGCAGTACTTC
v_call: TRBV3-1
clone_size: few
j_call: TRBJ2-5
d_call: NA

cdr3_aa: CASSPKSSGANVLTF
cdr3_nt: TGTGCCAGCAGCCCAAAATCCTCTGGGGCCAACGTCCTGACTTTC
v_call: TRBV5-5
clone_size: NA
j_call: TRBJ2-6
d_call: NA

cdr3_aa: CATSRDWEETSKQFF
cdr3_nt: TGTGCCACCAGCAGAGATTGGGAGGAGACTAGCAAGCAGTTCTTC
v_call: TRBV15
clone_size: few
j_call: TRBJ2-1
d_call: TRBD2

cdr3_aa: CSVEAGGTSGKKQYF
cdr3_nt: TGCAGCGTTGAAGCTGGGGGGACTAGCGGGAAAAAGCAGTACTTC
v_call: TRBV29-1
clone_size: many
j_call: TRBJ2-7
d_call: TRBD2

cdr3_aa: CSANVAGGRETQYF
cdr3_nt: TGCAGTGCTAATGTAGCGGGGGGGCGCGAGACCCAGTACTTC
v_call: TRBV20-1
clone_size: NA
j_call: TRBJ2-5
d_call: TRBD2

cdr3_aa: CASSSGQGANEELFF
cdr3_nt: TGTGCCAGCAGTTCCGGACAGGGCGCCAATGAAGAACTGTTTTTT
v_call: TRBV11-2
clone_size: NA
j_call: TRBJ1-4
d_call: TRBD1

cdr3_aa: CASSWTSGTPGADTQYF
cdr3_nt: TGTGCCAGCAGCTGGACCTCTGGGACACCCGGCGCGGATACGCAGTATTTT
v_call: TRBV7-8
clone_size: NA
j_call: TRBJ2-3
d_call: NA

cdr3_aa: CASSQVRVDPNEQYF
cdr3_nt: TGTGCCAGCAGCCAAGTCAGGGTAGATCCCAATGAGCAGTACTTC
v_call: TRBV3-1
clone_size: NA
j_call: TRBJ2-5
d_call: NA

cdr3_aa: CASSVAGVGDTQYF
cdr3_nt: TGTGCCAGCAGTGTAGCGGGAGTGGGAGATACGCAGTATTTT
v_call: TRBV28
clone_size: many
j_call: TRBJ2-3
d_call: TRBD2

cdr3_aa: CSVVGIGEKLFF
cdr3_nt: TGCAGCGTTGTCGGTATTGGTGAAAAACTGTTTTTT
v_call: TRBV29-1
clone_size: few
j_call: TRBJ1-4
d_call: NA

cdr3_aa: CASSFRGTESSYEQYF
cdr3_nt: TGTGCCAGCAGCTTCCGGGGGACAGAGAGCTCCTACGAGCAGTACTTC
v_call: TRBV7-6
clone_size: NA
j_call: TRBJ2-7
d_call: NA

cdr3_aa: CASSLWTGADEQYF
cdr3_nt: TGTGCCAGCAGCCTTTGGACAGGGGCTGACGAGCAGTACTTC
v_call: TRBV14
clone_size: NA
j_call: TRBJ2-7
d_call: TRBD1

cdr3_aa: CASSPPGAGALLRPLHF
cdr3_nt: TGTGCCAGCAGTCCCCCGGGGGCAGGGGCCCTTCTCCGTCCCCTCCACTTT
v_call: TRBV12-3/TRBV12-4
clone_size: few
j_call: TRBJ1-6
d_call: NA

cdr3_aa: CASSQAGDRNTEAFF
cdr3_nt: TGTGCCAGCAGCCAAGCCGGAGACAGGAACACTGAAGCTTTCTTT
v_call: TRBV3-1
clone_size: NA
j_call: TRBJ1-1
d_call: NA

cdr3_aa: CASTLEGLNSPLHF
cdr3_nt: TGTGCCAGCACCCTAGAAGGACTTAATTCACCCCTCCACTTT
v_call: TRBV12-3/TRBV12-4
clone_size: few
j_call: TRBJ1-6
d_call: NA

cdr3_aa: CASSVYSMETQYF
cdr3_nt: TGTGCCAGCAGTGTTTACTCCATGGAGACCCAGTACTTC
v_call: TRBV12-3/TRBV12-4
clone_size: NA
j_call: TRBJ2-5
d_call: NA

cdr3_aa: CASSQVAGVMNTEAFF
cdr3_nt: TGCGCCAGCAGCCAAGTCGCAGGGGTCATGAACACTGAAGCTTTCTTT
v_call: TRBV4-1
clone_size: NA
j_call: TRBJ1-1
d_call: NA

cdr3_aa: CASSAGAPAYEQYF
cdr3_nt: TGCGCCAGCAGTGCCGGGGCTCCAGCCTACGAGCAGTACTTC
v_call: TRBV10-1
clone_size: few
j_call: TRBJ2-7
d_call: NA

cdr3_aa: CAISESGPGGCEQYF
cdr3_nt: TGTGCCATCAGTGAGTCAGGGCCCGGGGGCTGCGAGCAGTACTTC
v_call: TRBV10-3
clone_size: NA
j_call: TRBJ2-7
d_call: NA

cdr3_aa: CAWSVSGRGVEQFF
cdr3_nt: TGTGCCTGGAGTGTTAGCGGGAGGGGGGTTGAGCAGTTCTTC
v_call: TRBV30
clone_size: NA
j_call: TRBJ2-1
d_call: TRBD2

cdr3_aa: CSATPLTSGRLNEQFF
cdr3_nt: TGCAGTGCCACACCCCTAACTAGCGGGAGGCTAAATGAGCAGTTCTTC
v_call: TRBV20-1
clone_size: NA
j_call: TRBJ2-1
d_call: TRBD2